Shown below are 10 T cell receptor beta chains from a single sample sequenced in a study of T cell responses to AZD1222 COVID-19 vaccine. Some clones are missing from TCRdb's copy, which holds only in-frame ones; the method was immunoSEQ multiplex PCR. The sample shows about 130,000 clones, around nine tenths of them seen only once. The sample in question was peripheral blood, obtained 28 days after the second AZD1222 dose. The receptors here all came from an adult who received the AZD1222 COVID-19 vaccine.

The gene calls are TRBV27 and TRBJ2-3; TRBD2 agrees at 10 bases. V was pared by 6 bases and J by 3 bases, with 9 bases of the junction left unmatched. This CDR3 comprises 16 residues. Germline values: CDR1 MNHEY, CDR2 SMNVEV (reference sequence). CDR3 sequence: CASSSNPGLATDTQYF. The DNA for the CDR3 is TGTGCCAGCAGCTCCAACCCGGGACTAGCGACAGATACGCAGTATTTT.

The CDR3 DNA reads TGTGCCAGCAGTTGGGGTGGTAATCAGCCCCAGCATTTT. As protein: CASSWGGNQPQHF. The chain has TRBV27 and TRBJ1-5; the D is unclear. The germline gives CDR1 MNHEY, CDR2 SMNVEV (reference sequence). Trimming cost V 4 bases and J 4 bases, with 8 bases left between them. The CDR3 has 13 residues.

The chain recombines TRBV4-3 with TRBJ1-2, with D possibly being TRBD1 (6 bases). From germline, CDR1 is LGHNA and CDR2 YSLEER. CDR3 length: 17 amino acids. Deletions cut 1 base from V and 1 base from J, with 16 bases between. The CDR3 DNA is TGCGCCAGCAGCCAAGGGATTAAGACAGGTAGTAACTATGGCTACACCTTC. It yields the protein CASSQGIKTGSNYGYTF.

J is TRBJ2-7 and V is TRBV28, with a possible D match to TRBD1 (6 bases). Trimming shortened V by 4 bases and J by 0 bases, and 28 bases separated the two germline ends. CDR3 size: 20 residues. Germline loops: CDR1 MDHEN, CDR2 SYDVKM. As DNA, the CDR3 is TGTGCCAGCAGTTCGCCATACCGGGACATTAAAAAGTCAGCCTCCTACGAGCAGTACTTC. Its protein product is CASSSPYRDIKKSASYEQYF.

The V and J genes are TRBV7-2 and TRBJ2-3; TRBD2 might be the D (5 bases). Germline V gene lookup returns CDR1 SGHTA and CDR2 FQGNSA. This CDR3 contains 16 residues. The V gene lost 1 base and the J gene lost 1 base, with 12 bases spanning the gap. The CDR3 nucleotides are TGTGCCAGCAGCTTAGACCCGGACTTACGCACAGATACGCAGTATTTT. The encoded protein is CASSLDPDLRTDTQYF.

The rearrangement links TRBV11-1 to TRBJ2-7; TRBD1 agrees at 8 bases. CDR3 length equals 14 residues. The germline V gene encodes CDR1 SGHAT and CDR2 FQDESV (reference sequence). The V segment lost 5 bases and the J segment 5 bases; nucleotides outside the gene matches: 8. CDR3: CASSPRTGQDEQYF. The CDR3 coding sequence is TGTGCCAGCAGCCCCCGGACAGGGCAGGACGAGCAGTACTTC.

This chain uses TRBV7-2 with TRBJ2-7; TRBD2 agrees at 9 bases. The CDR3 is 19 residues long. In germline, CDR1 is SGHTA, CDR2 FQGNSA. V shed 2 bases, J shed 2 bases, and the junction held 16 bases outside the gene matches. CDR3 region: CASSLYSLAGEISTYEQYF. The CDR3 DNA reads TGTGCCAGCAGCTTATATTCTTTAGCGGGAGAGATCTCTACCTACGAGCAGTACTTC. Looking up the rest from reference TRBV7-2 and TRBJ2-7 gives the full variable domain: GAGVSQSPSNKVTEKGKDVELRCDPISGHTALYWYRQSLGQGLEFLIYFQGNSAPDKSGLPSDRFSAERTGGSVSTLTIQRTQQEDSAVYLCASSLYSLAGEISTYEQYFGPGTRLTVT.

This chain links TRBV5-1 with TRBJ2-3, with D uncertain. CDR1 is SGHRS and CDR2 is YFSETQ in the germline V gene. This CDR3 is built from 16 residues. V lost 0 bases, J lost 3 bases, and 14 bases lay in between. CDR3 coding DNA: TGCGCCAGCAGCTTGGCCGCGAGGTCTCGGACAGATACGCAGTATTTT. As protein: CASSLAARSRTDTQYF.

V gene TRBV18 combines with J gene TRBJ1-1, with D perhaps TRBD1 (6 bases). Trimming removed 2 bases from V and 3 bases from J, with 19 bases in between. The germline CDR1 and CDR2 sequences are KGHSH and LQKENI. The CDR3 is made up of 17 amino acids. CDR3 DNA sequence: TGTGCCAGCTCACCATACGGACCGCAGGGGCGGGACACTGAAGCTTTCTTT. Protein product: CASSPYGPQGRDTEAFF.

V gene TRBV3-1 (or the pseudogene TRBV3-2) combines with J gene TRBJ2-5; the D call may be TRBD1 or TRBD2 (6 bases each). The CDR3 covers 15 residues. V gave up 4 bases and J gave up 5 bases, with 17 bases separating them. Per the germline V gene, CDR1 is LGHDT and CDR2 is YNNKEL (reference sequence). This CDR3 is CASSLLGVGGETQYF. The CDR3 region has the DNA TGTGCCAGCAGCCTCCTTGGGGTAGGGGGGGAGACCCAGTACTTC.